This TCR beta chain was retrieved from a study of a mutant IDH1 vaccine in newly diagnosed glioma. CDR3 length: 14 amino acids. From germline, CDR1 is SGHVS and CDR2 FNYEAQ. Trimming took 5 bases from V and 2 from J; bases not matched to a gene: 5. A remark on this clone: The antigen is undetermined.

Method: immunoSEQ multiplex PCR; TCRdb's copy keeps in-frame clones and lacks some. The sample holds 25,000 to 35,000 clones; around 80% are singletons and the top ten take roughly 8.2%. Time point in this sample: week 23, last vaccination. Doses consisted of 300 ug of mutant IDH1 20-mer peptide each, paired with topical imiquimod. Sequenced here: PBMCs, sampled from a glioma patient whose treatment included an IDH1 peptide vaccine. The source is a woman in her late teens or twenties with glioma. The chain is built from TRBV7-6 and TRBJ2-7; 8 positions agree with TRBD1. This CDR3 reads CASSPTGAAYEQYF. CDR3 DNA: TGTGCCAGCAGCCCGACAGGGGCGGCCTACGAGCAGTACTTC.